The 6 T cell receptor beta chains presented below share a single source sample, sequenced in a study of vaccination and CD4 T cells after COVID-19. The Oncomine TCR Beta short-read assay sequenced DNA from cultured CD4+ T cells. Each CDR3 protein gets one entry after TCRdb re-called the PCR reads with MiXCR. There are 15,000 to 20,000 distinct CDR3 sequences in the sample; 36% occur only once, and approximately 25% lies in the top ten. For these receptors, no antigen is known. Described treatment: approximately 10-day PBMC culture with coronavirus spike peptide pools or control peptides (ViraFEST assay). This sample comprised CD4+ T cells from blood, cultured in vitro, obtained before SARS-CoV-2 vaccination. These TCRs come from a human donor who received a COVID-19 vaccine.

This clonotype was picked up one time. The CDR3 reads CASSVAGTASYEQYF. CDR3 sequence (DNA): TGTGCCAGCAGCGTAGCCGGGACAGCCTCCTACGAGCAGTACTTC. The chain is built from TRBV9 and TRBJ2-7, with 7 bases fitting TRBD1. The V and J ends lost 0 bases and 0 bases, in that order; junction bases with no gene match: 3. Germline CDR1 SGDLS, CDR2 YYNGEE. This CDR3 contains 15 residues.

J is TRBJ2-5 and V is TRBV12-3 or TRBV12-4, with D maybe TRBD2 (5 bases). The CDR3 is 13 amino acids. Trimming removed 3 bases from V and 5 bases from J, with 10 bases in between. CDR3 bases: TGTGCCAGCAGTTTGGTAGCGACGGAGACCCAGTACTTC. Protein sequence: CASSLVATETQYF.

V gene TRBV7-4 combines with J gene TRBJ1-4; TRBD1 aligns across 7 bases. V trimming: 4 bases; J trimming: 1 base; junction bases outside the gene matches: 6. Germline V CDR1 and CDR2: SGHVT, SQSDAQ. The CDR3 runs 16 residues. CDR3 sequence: CASSSTPGGTNEKLFF. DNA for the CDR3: TGTGCCAGCAGCTCGACCCCAGGGGGAACTAATGAAAAACTGTTTTTT.

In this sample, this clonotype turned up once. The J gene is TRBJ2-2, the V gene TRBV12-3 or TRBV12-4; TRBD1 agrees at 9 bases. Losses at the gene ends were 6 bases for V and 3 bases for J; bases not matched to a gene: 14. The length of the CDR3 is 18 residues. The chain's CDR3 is CASSRDLGQGWYTGELFF. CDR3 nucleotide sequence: TGTGCCAGCAGCCGAGATTTGGGACAGGGTTGGTACACCGGGGAGCTGTTTTTT.

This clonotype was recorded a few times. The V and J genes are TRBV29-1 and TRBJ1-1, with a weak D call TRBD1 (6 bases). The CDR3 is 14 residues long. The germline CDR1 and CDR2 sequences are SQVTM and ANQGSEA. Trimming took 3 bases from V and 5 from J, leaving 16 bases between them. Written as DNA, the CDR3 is TGCAGCGTTGAGTATGGGCAGGGGAGGACTGAAGCTTTCTTT. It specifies CSVEYGQGRTEAFF. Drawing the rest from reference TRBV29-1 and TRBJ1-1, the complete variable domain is SAVISQKPSRDICQRGTSLTIQCQVDSQVTMMFWYRQQPGQSLTLIATANQGSEATYESGFVIDKFPISRPNLTFSTLTVSNMSPEDSSIYLCSVEYGQGRTEAFFGQGTRLTVV.

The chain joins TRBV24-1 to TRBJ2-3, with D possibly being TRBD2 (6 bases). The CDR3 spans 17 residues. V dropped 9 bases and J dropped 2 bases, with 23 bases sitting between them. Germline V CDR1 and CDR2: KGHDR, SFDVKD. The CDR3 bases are TGTGCCACCGCTAAGAACCCTCCGGGGGTACTCACAGATACGCAGTATTTT. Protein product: CATAKNPPGVLTDTQYF.